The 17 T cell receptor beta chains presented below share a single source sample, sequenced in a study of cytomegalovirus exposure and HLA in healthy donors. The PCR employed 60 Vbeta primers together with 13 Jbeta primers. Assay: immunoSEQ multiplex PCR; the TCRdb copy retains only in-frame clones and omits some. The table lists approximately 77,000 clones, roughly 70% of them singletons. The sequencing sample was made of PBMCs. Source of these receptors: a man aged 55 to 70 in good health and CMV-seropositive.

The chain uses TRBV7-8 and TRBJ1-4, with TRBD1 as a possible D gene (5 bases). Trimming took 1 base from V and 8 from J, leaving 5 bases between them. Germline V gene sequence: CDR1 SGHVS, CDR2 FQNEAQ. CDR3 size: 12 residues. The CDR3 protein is CASSLDREKLFF. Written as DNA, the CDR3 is TGTGCCAGCAGCTTAGACAGGGAAAAACTGTTTTTT. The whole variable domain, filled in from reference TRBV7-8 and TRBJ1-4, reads GAGVSQSPRYKVAKRGQDVALRCDPISGHVSLFWYQQALGQGPEFLTYFQNEAQLDKSGLPSDRFFAERPEGSVSTLKIQRTQQEDSAVYLCASSLDREKLFFGSGTQLSVL.

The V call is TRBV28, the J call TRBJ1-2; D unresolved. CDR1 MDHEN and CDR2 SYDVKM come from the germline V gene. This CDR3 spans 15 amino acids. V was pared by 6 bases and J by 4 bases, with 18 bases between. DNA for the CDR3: TGTGCCAGCAGAAAACCGACGGGTAGATCCTATGGCTACACCTTC. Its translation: CASRKPTGRSYGYTF.

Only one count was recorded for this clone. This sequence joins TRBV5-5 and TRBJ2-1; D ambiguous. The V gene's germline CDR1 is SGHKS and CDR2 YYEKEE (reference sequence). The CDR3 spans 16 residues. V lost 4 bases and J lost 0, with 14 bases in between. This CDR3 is CASSPVPVSSYNEQFF. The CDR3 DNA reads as TGTGCCAGCAGCCCCGTGCCGGTAAGCTCCTACAATGAGCAGTTCTTC.

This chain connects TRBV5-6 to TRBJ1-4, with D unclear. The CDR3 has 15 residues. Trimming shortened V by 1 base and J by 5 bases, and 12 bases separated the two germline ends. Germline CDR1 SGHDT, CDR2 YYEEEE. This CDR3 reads CASSLYGVTNEKLFF. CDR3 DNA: TGTGCCAGCAGCTTGTACGGGGTGACGAATGAAAAACTGTTTTTT.

The CDR3 protein is CASSLMGAVETQYF. CDR3 nucleotide sequence: TGTGCCAGCAGCTTAATGGGGGCCGTGGAGACCCAGTACTTC. The chain carries TRBV7-2 and TRBJ2-5; possible D gene TRBD1, 6 bases. Germline V lookup: CDR1 SGHTA, CDR2 FQGNSA. Trimming left V 2 bases short and J 5 bases short, with 12 bases between. This CDR3 contains 14 residues.

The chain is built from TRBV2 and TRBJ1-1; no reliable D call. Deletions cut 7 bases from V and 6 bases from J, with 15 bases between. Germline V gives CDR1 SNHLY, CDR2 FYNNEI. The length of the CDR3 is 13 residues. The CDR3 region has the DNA TGTGCCAGCAATCTCCAACGCGGATCTGAAGCTTTCTTT. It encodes CASNLQRGSEAFF.

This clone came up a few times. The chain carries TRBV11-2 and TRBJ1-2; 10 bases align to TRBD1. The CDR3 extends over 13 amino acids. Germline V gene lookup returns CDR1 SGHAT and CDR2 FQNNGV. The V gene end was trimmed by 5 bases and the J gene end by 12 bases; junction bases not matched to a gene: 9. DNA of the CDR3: TGTGCCAGCAGCCCGGACCCCGGGACAGGGGACACCTTC. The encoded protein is CASSPDPGTGDTF.

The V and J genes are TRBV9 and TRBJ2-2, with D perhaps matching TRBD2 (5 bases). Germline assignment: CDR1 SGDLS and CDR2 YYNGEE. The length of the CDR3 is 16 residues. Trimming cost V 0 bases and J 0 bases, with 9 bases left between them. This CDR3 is CASSVAAGTNTGELFF. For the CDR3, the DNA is TGTGCCAGCAGCGTAGCGGCGGGCACGAACACCGGGGAGCTGTTTTTT.

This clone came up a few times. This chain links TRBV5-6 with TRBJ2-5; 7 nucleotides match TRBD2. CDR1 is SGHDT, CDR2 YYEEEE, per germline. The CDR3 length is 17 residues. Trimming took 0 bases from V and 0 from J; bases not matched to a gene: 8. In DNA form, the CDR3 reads TGTGCCAGCAGCTTGGCCGTTGCTAGCGGCCACCAAGAGACCCAGTACTTC. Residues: CASSLAVASGHQETQYF.

CDR3 sequence (DNA): TGCGCCAGCAGTGAGTCCGGGACAGGGGAGGATACGCAGTATTTT. Amino acid sequence: CASSESGTGEDTQYF. V usage is TRBV10-1 and J usage is TRBJ2-3; TRBD1 matches 10 bases. The CDR3 covers 15 residues. Looked up from germline, CDR1 is WNHNN and CDR2 is SYGVQD (reference sequence). V gave up 0 bases and J gave up 6 bases; unmatched junction bases: 3.

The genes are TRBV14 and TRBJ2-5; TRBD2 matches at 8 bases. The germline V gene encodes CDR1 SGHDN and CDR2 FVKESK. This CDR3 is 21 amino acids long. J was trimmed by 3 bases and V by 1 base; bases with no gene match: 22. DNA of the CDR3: TGTGCCAGCAGCCAAGTTCCCGGGGTAGCGGGACGTCCTGAACCCGAAGAGACCCAGTACTTC. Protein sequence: CASSQVPGVAGRPEPEETQYF.

This CDR3 reads CASSMNSEQFF. CDR3 sequence (DNA): TGTGCCAGCAGCATGAACAGTGAGCAGTTCTTC. The chain uses TRBV13 and TRBJ2-1; D is uncertain. The germline V gene has CDR1 PRHDT and CDR2 FYEKMQ (reference sequence). Trimming stripped 5 bases from V and 9 bases from J, with 8 bases between. The CDR3 is 11 residues long.

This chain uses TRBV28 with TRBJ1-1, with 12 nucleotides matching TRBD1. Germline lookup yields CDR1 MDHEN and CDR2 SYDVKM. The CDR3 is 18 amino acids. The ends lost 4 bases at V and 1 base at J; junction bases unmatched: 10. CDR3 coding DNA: TGTGCCAGCAGTTCGATAACCGGGACAGGGGGCTGGAACACTGAAGCTTTCTTT. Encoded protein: CASSSITGTGGWNTEAFF.

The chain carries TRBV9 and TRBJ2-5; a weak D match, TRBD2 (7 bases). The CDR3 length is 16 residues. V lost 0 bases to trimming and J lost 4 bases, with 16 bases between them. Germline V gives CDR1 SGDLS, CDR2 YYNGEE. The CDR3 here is CASSVEGGALGETQYF. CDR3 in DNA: TGTGCCAGCAGCGTAGAAGGGGGGGCCTTAGGAGAGACCCAGTACTTC.

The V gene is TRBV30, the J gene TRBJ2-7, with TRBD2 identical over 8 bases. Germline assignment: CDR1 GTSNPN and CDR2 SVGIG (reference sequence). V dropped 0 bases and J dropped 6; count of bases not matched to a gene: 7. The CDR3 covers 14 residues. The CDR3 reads CAWSVLERGFEQYF. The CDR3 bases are TGTGCCTGGAGTGTACTGGAGCGGGGGTTCGAGCAGTACTTC. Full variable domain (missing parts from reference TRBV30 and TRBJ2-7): SQTIHQWPATLVQPVGSPLSLECTVEGTSNPNLYWYRQAAGRGLQLLFYSVGIGQISSEVPQNLSASRPQDRQFILSSKKLLLSDSGFYLCAWSVLERGFEQYFGPGTRLTVT.

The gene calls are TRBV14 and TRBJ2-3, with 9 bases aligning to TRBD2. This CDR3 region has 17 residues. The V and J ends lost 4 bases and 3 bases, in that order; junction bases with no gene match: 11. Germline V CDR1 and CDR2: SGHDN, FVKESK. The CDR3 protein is CASSPLPSGVGTDTQYF. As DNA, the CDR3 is TGTGCCAGCAGCCCTCTTCCTAGCGGGGTTGGGACAGATACGCAGTATTTT.

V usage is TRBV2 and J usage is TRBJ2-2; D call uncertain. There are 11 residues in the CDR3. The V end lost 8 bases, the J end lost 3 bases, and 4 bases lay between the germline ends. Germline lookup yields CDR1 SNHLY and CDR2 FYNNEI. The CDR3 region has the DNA TGTGCCAGCTCCTACACCGGGGAGCTGTTTTTT. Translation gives CASSYTGELFF.